The clone carrying this T cell receptor beta chain appeared a few times. The sample comes from a study of T cell changes during pregnancy in multiple sclerosis. After removal of 4 bases from V and 4 bases from J, the junction contained 5 bases not matched to a gene. The CDR3 covers 15 residues. Germline V gene sequence: CDR1 MNHNS, CDR2 SASEGT. Profiling relied on immunoSEQ multiplex PCR, and the TCRdb table lists in-frame clones only, not all of them. This table has roughly 30,000 clones, more than 70% appearing once. The TCR comes from a female donor with multiple sclerosis, enrolled in a pregnancy study. This chain joins TRBV6-1 and TRBJ2-3, with TRBD2 matching over 10 bases. The input for sequencing was CD8+ T cells from peripheral blood mononuclear cells, taken after pregnancy. This CDR3 is CASSGSSGGADTQYF. The CDR3 DNA sequence: TGTGCCAGCAGTGGTTCGAGCGGGGGGGCAGATACGCAGTATTTT.